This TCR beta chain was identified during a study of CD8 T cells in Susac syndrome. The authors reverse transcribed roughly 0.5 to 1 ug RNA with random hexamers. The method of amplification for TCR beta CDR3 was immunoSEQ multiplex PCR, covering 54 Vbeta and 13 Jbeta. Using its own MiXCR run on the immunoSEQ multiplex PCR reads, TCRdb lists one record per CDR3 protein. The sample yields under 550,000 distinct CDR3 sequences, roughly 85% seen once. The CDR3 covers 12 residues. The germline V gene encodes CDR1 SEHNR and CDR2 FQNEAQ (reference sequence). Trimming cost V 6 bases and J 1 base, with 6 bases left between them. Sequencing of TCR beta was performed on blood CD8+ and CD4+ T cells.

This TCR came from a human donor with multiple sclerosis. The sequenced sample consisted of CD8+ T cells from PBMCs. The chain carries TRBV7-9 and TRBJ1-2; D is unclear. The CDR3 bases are TGTGCCAGCAGGGGCAATAACTATGGCTACACCTTC. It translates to CASRGNNYGYTF. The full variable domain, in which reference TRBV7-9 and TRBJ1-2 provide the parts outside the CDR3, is DTGVSQNPRHKITKRGQNVTFRCDPISEHNRLYWYRQTLGQGPEFLTYFQNEAQLEKSRLLSDRFSAERPKGSFSTLEIQRTEQGDSAMYLCASRGNNYGYTFGSGTRLTVV.